The 8 T cell receptor beta chains presented below share a single source sample, sequenced in a study of cytomegalovirus exposure and HLA in healthy donors. Primers: 60 Vbeta forward and 13 Jbeta reverse. Generated by immunoSEQ multiplex PCR, the TCRdb table keeps only in-frame clones and is missing some. The sample lists tens of thousands of clones, approximately 84% occurring once. Input material: PBMCs. The origin of the receptors is a woman under 30 in good health and CMV-seropositive.

The rearrangement links TRBV9 to TRBJ2-5, with D maybe TRBD2 (7 bases). The CDR3 is 14 amino acids. V lost 0 bases and J 4 bases, leaving 10 bases between the germline ends. CDR1 is SGDLS, CDR2 YYNGEE, per germline. This CDR3 is CASSVGGGRETQYF. CDR3 sequence (DNA): TGTGCCAGCAGCGTAGGGGGGGGGCGAGAGACCCAGTACTTC.

The V call is TRBV27, the J call TRBJ1-2; D unresolved. The CDR3 is made up of 13 amino acids. The V gene lost 8 bases and the J gene lost 2 bases, with 12 bases spanning the gap. The germline V gene encodes CDR1 MNHEY and CDR2 SMNVEV (reference sequence). The CDR3 region is CASAGGTNYGYTF. In DNA, the CDR3 is TGTGCCAGCGCTGGAGGTACGAACTATGGCTACACCTTC.

This clone came up once. The chain employs TRBV5-4 and TRBJ2-7; 8 positions match TRBD1. J gave up 4 bases and V 3 bases, and 9 bases lay outside the gene matches. The CDR3 has 15 residues. The germline V gene has CDR1 SGHNT and CDR2 YYREEE (reference sequence). The CDR3 protein is CASSSLRQGTYEQYF. CDR3 DNA sequence: TGTGCCAGCAGCTCCCTTCGACAGGGGACGTACGAGCAGTACTTC.

The V gene is TRBV27, the J gene TRBJ2-2; 7 nucleotides align to TRBD2. Germline V gives CDR1 MNHEY, CDR2 SMNVEV (reference sequence). The length of the CDR3 is 16 residues. The junction had 6 bases not matched to a gene; V was cut back by 5 bases and J by 0 bases. The CDR3 DNA reads as TGTGCCAGCAGTCGCACCGGGAGGCCGAACACCGGGGAGCTGTTTTTT. Its translation: CASSRTGRPNTGELFF.

The chain couples TRBV28 to TRBJ1-1; 9 nucleotides line up with TRBD1. The CDR3 has 16 residues. In germline, CDR1 is MDHEN, CDR2 SYDVKM. V shed 5 bases and J 0 bases; nucleotides not matched to a gene: 7. In nucleotides, the CDR3 is TGTGCCAGCAGTGTCTACAGGGGGCCTATGAACACTGAAGCTTTCTTT. Protein sequence: CASSVYRGPMNTEAFF.

The V call is TRBV9, the J call TRBJ1-2; D ambiguous. The V end lost 0 bases, the J end lost 5 bases, and 14 bases lay between the germline ends. Germline CDR1 and CDR2: SGDLS and YYNGEE. The CDR3 extends over 15 amino acids. The CDR3 sequence: CASSVEPRQTYGYTF. The CDR3 DNA is TGTGCCAGCAGCGTAGAGCCCAGGCAAACTTATGGCTACACCTTC.

The gene calls are TRBV6-6 and TRBJ2-1, with D possibly TRBD1 on 5 matching bases. Germline V gene sequence: CDR1 MNHNY, CDR2 SVGAGI (reference sequence). CDR3 length equals 13 residues. With 9 bases removed from V and 0 bases from J, the gap between germline ends came to 9 bases. This chain's CDR3 is CASWTSSYNEQFF. The CDR3 coding sequence is TGTGCCAGTTGGACAAGCTCCTACAATGAGCAGTTCTTC.

This rearrangement joins TRBV29-1 to TRBJ1-1; perhaps TRBD1 as D (5 bases). Per germline, CDR1 SQVTM and CDR2 ANQGSEA. V was trimmed by 3 bases and J by 4 bases, leaving 12 bases between them. The length of the CDR3 is 13 residues. CDR3 in amino acids: CSVDPGQGTEAFF. The CDR3 DNA sequence: TGCAGCGTTGACCCGGGCCAGGGCACTGAAGCTTTCTTT.